The following is a TCR beta chain sequence with its context. This entry comes from a study of blood T cell repertoires in COVID-19. The protocol was immunoSEQ multiplex PCR, while the TCRdb copy is restricted to in-frame clones and leaves out a portion. The sample includes about 350,000 clones, 75% to 90% of them seen just once. The CDR3 loop spans 17 amino acids. The germline CDR1 and CDR2 sequences are ENHRY and SYGVKD. The junction had 12 bases not matched to a gene; V was cut back by 2 bases and J by 5 bases. The sequenced material came from peripheral blood. J is TRBJ2-5 and V is TRBV10-3, with 9 positions matching TRBD2. The source is a woman aged 55 to 70 with COVID-19, enrolled during active disease. The CDR3, as DNA: TGTGCCATCAGTGAGGGAGGTAGGACTAGCGTGCTGGAGACCCAGTACTTC. This encodes CAISEGGRTSVLETQYF.